This T cell receptor (beta chain) was recovered during a study of blood T cell repertoires in COVID-19. Assay used: immunoSEQ multiplex PCR; TCRdb lists only in-frame clones, some missing. The sample has about 60,000 clones; approximately 77% are singletons. The CDR3 covers 15 residues. V lost 5 bases to trimming and J lost 6 bases; unmatched junction nucleotides: 8. Germline V gene data show CDR1 as SGHTA and CDR2 as FQGTGA. What was sequenced was peripheral blood. This chain links TRBV7-3 with TRBJ2-2; 8 bases match TRBD1. The receptor comes from a human donor in a cohort sampled during active COVID-19. CDR3 in amino acids: CASSLQGAGAGELFF. Written as DNA, the CDR3 is TGTGCCAGCAGCCTTCAGGGGGCCGGGGCCGGGGAGCTGTTTTTT. Full variable domain (outside the CDR3, taken from reference TRBV7-3 and TRBJ2-2): GAGVSQTPSNKVTEKGKYVELRCDPISGHTALYWYRQSLGQGPEFLIYFQGTGAADDSGLPNDRFFAVRPEGSVSTLKIQRTERGDSAVYLCASSLQGAGAGELFFGEGSRLTVL.